Each of the 28 T cell receptor beta chains below was sequenced from the same sample in a study of blood T cells in healthy people across ages. The second PCR ran roughly 7 to 12 cycles with a sample-barcoded 5' primer and J-beta primers. TCRdb reanalysed the 5' RACE reads using MiXCR and keeps one entry per CDR3 protein. The profile shows approximately 1.5 million distinct CDR3 sequences, 34% of them singletons. Sample: blood. The receptors derive from a woman aged 25 to 39 in good health.

The rearrangement uses TRBV5-1 and TRBJ1-5; 7 nucleotides agree with TRBD1. The V and J ends lost 4 bases and 5 bases, in that order; junction bases with no gene match: 9. CDR1 SGHRS and CDR2 YFSETQ come from the germline V gene. The CDR3 totals 15 residues. CDR3 in amino acids: CASSVTGNPYQPQHF. The DNA of the CDR3 is TGCGCCAGCAGCGTGACAGGGAACCCTTATCAGCCCCAGCATTTT.

The rearrangement joins TRBV20-1 to TRBJ2-3; tentatively, D is TRBD1 (5 bases). Deletions cut 6 bases from V and 2 bases from J, with 18 bases between. Germline CDR1 and CDR2: DFQATT and SNEGSKA (reference sequence). The CDR3 runs 15 residues. The CDR3 DNA follows: TGCAGTGCAGAGACCGGACAAGGCACCACAGATACGCAGTATTTT. Translation gives CSAETGQGTTDTQYF.

This clonotype appeared a few times. The chain carries TRBV20-1 and TRBJ2-5; TRBD2 is a possible D gene (6 bases). Trimming pared 6 bases from V and 4 bases from J, leaving 15 bases between. The CDR3 totals 13 residues. Germline V lookup: CDR1 DFQATT, CDR2 SNEGSKA (reference sequence). CDR3 nucleotides: TGCAGTGCAGAGGCTAGCGACGGAGAGACCCAGTACTTC. Amino acid sequence: CSAEASDGETQYF.

There are many counts of this clonotype. V gene TRBV25-1 combines with J gene TRBJ2-1, with D possibly matching TRBD2 (6 bases). In germline, CDR1 is MGHDK, CDR2 SYGVNS. The V and J ends lost 10 bases and 1 base respectively, with 17 bases between them. The CDR3 sequence is 15 residues long. Here the CDR3 DNA reads TGTGCCACGACCCCGGTAGCGGCATCCTACAATGAGCAGTTCTTC. Translation: CATTPVAASYNEQFF.

This clonotype was counted once. V usage is TRBV6-1 and J usage is TRBJ2-3; 10 bases align to TRBD2. Germline V gene lookup returns CDR1 MNHNS and CDR2 SASEGT. Trimming at V came to 2 bases and at J to 0 bases, leaving 8 bases not matched to a gene. The length of the CDR3 is 18 residues. The CDR3 loop is CASSENLAGAPSTDTQYF. The CDR3 coding sequence is TGTGCCAGCAGTGAAAACCTAGCGGGGGCCCCTAGCACAGATACGCAGTATTTT.

The V call is TRBV12-3 or TRBV12-4, the J call TRBJ2-7; no clear D. Trimming pared 5 bases from V and 1 base from J, leaving 15 bases between. The CDR3 totals 15 residues. CDR3: CASSRRTVDSYEQYF. CDR3 in DNA: TGTGCCAGCAGTCGCCGGACGGTGGATTCCTACGAGCAGTACTTC.

This clonotype was detected a few times. One end of the junction is discordant with germline, which a read error may explain. The genes are TRBV20-1 and TRBJ2-3, with D perhaps TRBD2 (7 bases). Germline V gives CDR1 DFQATT, CDR2 SNEGSKA (reference sequence). This CDR3 contains 15 residues. CDR3 DNA sequence: TGCAGTGCGAACAGGGCCGAGACTAGCACAGATATGCAGTATTTT. The encoded protein is CSANRAETSTDMQYF.

This chain joins TRBV20-1 and TRBJ2-1, with D tentatively TRBD1 (6 bases). This CDR3 region has 13 residues. V lost 6 bases and J lost 1, with 10 bases in between. CDR1 and CDR2 from the germline V gene are DFQATT and SNEGSKA (reference sequence). The CDR3 protein is CSAPGESYNEQFF. The DNA of the CDR3 is TGCAGTGCCCCAGGGGAGTCCTACAATGAGCAGTTCTTC.

This chain uses TRBV20-1 with TRBJ1-3; TRBD1 agrees at 9 bases. Germline V CDR1 and CDR2: DFQATT, SNEGSKA (reference sequence). Trimming took 6 bases from V and 0 from J; bases not matched to a gene: 3. This CDR3 contains 14 residues. This CDR3 reads CSAPDRGSGNTIYF. As DNA, the CDR3 is TGCAGTGCGCCGGACAGGGGCTCTGGAAACACCATATATTTT.

The J gene is TRBJ2-1, the V gene TRBV12-5; 7 bases map to TRBD2. CDR3 length equals 15 residues. Unmatched junction bases numbered 5, after V lost 6 bases and J lost 0 bases. Per the germline V gene, CDR1 is LGHNT and CDR2 is FRNRAP. CDR3 sequence reads: CASGDGGTSYNEQFF. DNA for the CDR3: TGTGCTAGTGGAGACGGGGGGACCTCCTACAATGAGCAGTTCTTC.

Points on this clonotype: It may be a read error: a sequence one base away is much more abundant. V is TRBV6-2 or TRBV6-3 and J is TRBJ2-5, with D possibly called TRBD1 or TRBD2 (7 bases each). The CDR3 consists of 15 residues. Germline V gene sequence: CDR1 MNHEY, CDR2 SVGEGT. The CDR3 DNA reads TGTGCCAGCAGTTACTCGACAGGGTCGCGGGAGATCCAGTACTTC. It yields the protein CASSYSTGSREIQYF.

The rearrangement joins TRBV20-1 to TRBJ2-5, with D perhaps matching TRBD2 (5 bases). The DNA matches TRBJ2-7 better at its end, which makes the J call doubtful. The CDR3 totals 14 residues. The germline V gene has CDR1 DFQATT and CDR2 SNEGSKA (reference sequence). CDR3 nucleotides: TGCAGTGCTAGAGTTAGAAGCGGCACAAACGAGCAGTACTTC. Its protein product is CSARVRSGTNEQYF.

The rearrangement links TRBV2 to TRBJ2-1, with unresolved D. CDR1 is SNHLY, CDR2 FYNNEI, per germline. The CDR3 length is 11 residues. V lost 1 base and J 10 bases, leaving 5 bases between the germline ends. CDR3 nucleotide sequence: TGTGCCAGCAGTGAAGTAAGGGAGCAGTTCTTC. It specifies CASSEVREQFF.

This clonotype was counted only a few times. V and J are TRBV7-9 and TRBJ2-4; D not certain. Matching the DNA end better, TRBJ2-7 makes the J call doubtful. CDR3 length: 16 amino acids. Germline V lookup: CDR1 SEHNR, CDR2 FQNEAQ (reference sequence). The CDR3 DNA is TGTGCCAGCAGCTTAGCAGGGCTCAGCAGCTCCTACGAGCAGTACTTC. This sequence encodes CASSLAGLSSSYEQYF.

V gene TRBV7-9 combines with J gene TRBJ1-2; tentatively, D is TRBD1 (6 bases). V lost 5 bases and J 8 bases, leaving 21 bases between the germline ends. Germline CDR1 and CDR2: SEHNR and FQNEAQ (reference sequence). The CDR3 is 15 amino acids. The CDR3 coding sequence is TGTGCCAGCAGCCCCCAGGCCGGGGGCAAATTGGGCTACACCTTC. As protein: CASSPQAGGKLGYTF.

V is TRBV3-1 and J is TRBJ2-3; TRBD2 agrees at 8 bases. This CDR3 contains 16 residues. Germline V gene sequence: CDR1 LGHDT, CDR2 YNNKEL (reference sequence). Unmatched junction bases numbered 8, after V lost 4 bases and J lost 2 bases. This CDR3 reads CASSPQEREFTDTQYF. The CDR3 DNA follows: TGTGCCAGCAGCCCTCAGGAGCGGGAGTTCACAGATACGCAGTATTTT.

This clonotype was counted only a few times. The chain has TRBV27 and TRBJ2-3; D is possibly TRBD2 (5 bases). The germline V and J ends were trimmed by 1 base and 0 bases, with 11 bases remaining between them. This CDR3 has 16 amino acids. Germline V gene sequence: CDR1 MNHEY, CDR2 SMNVEV (reference sequence). This CDR3 is CASSLWAGSSTDTQYF. In nucleotides, the CDR3 is TGTGCCAGCAGTTTATGGGCGGGCTCTAGCACAGATACGCAGTATTTT.

This clonotype was detected only once. Possible read error: a much larger clone is one base away. V usage is TRBV4-1 and J usage is TRBJ2-7; D unresolved. The CDR3 consists of 12 residues. In germline, CDR1 is MGHRA, CDR2 YSYEKL. V was cut by 4 bases and J by 7 bases, with 11 bases left in between. CDR3: CASSRPNNEQYF. The CDR3 nucleotides read TGCGCCAGCAGCCGGCCAAACAATGAGCAGTACTTC.

This clonotype has only a few counts. The chain has TRBV27 and TRBJ2-3, with 13 positions matching TRBD2. After removal of 8 bases from V and 2 bases from J, the junction contained 10 bases not matched to a gene. CDR1 MNHEY and CDR2 SMNVEV come from the germline V gene (reference sequence). CDR3 length: 17 residues. CDR3: CASETSGRHTLTDTQYF. The CDR3 DNA sequence: TGTGCCAGCGAGACTAGCGGGAGGCATACCCTCACAGATACGCAGTATTTT.

The V call is TRBV4-1, the J call TRBJ1-1; 11 nucleotides agree with TRBD1. The CDR3 is 18 amino acids. Per the germline V gene, CDR1 is MGHRA and CDR2 is YSYEKL. V lost 4 bases to trimming and J lost 1 base; unmatched junction nucleotides: 11. The CDR3 nucleotides read TGCGCCAGCAGCCGCCGCCCAGGACAGGGGGCTTCGAACACTGAAGCTTTCTTT. Its protein product is CASSRRPGQGASNTEAFF.

The table lists this clonotype with a few counts. The chain carries TRBV20-1 and TRBJ1-6; 8 bases fit TRBD1. CDR1 DFQATT and CDR2 SNEGSKA come from the germline V gene (reference sequence). The CDR3 extends over 15 amino acids. The V and J ends lost 3 bases and 5 bases, in that order; junction bases with no gene match: 6. Here the CDR3 reads CSARERTGNNSPLHF. The CDR3 DNA reads as TGCAGTGCTAGGGAACGGACAGGGAATAATTCACCCCTCCACTTT.

This chain connects TRBV24-1 to TRBJ2-5; 8 bases are a match to TRBD1. V trimming: 2 bases; J trimming: 4 bases; junction bases outside the gene matches: 8. The germline CDR1 and CDR2 sequences are KGHDR and SFDVKD. The CDR3 length is 16 residues. Here the CDR3 reads CATSDYGQGKGETQYF. The CDR3, as DNA: TGTGCCACCAGTGATTATGGACAGGGTAAGGGAGAGACCCAGTACTTC.

The rearrangement uses TRBV30 and TRBJ1-1; possible D gene TRBD1, 5 bases. The CDR3 has 14 residues. Germline CDR1 and CDR2: GTSNPN and SVGIG (reference sequence). The V end lost 2 bases, the J end lost 5 bases, and 15 bases lay between the germline ends. Written as DNA, the CDR3 is TGTGCCTGGAGTCCGGGCGGGGGAAGAACTGAAGCTTTCTTT. As protein: CAWSPGGGRTEAFF.

Many counts were recorded for this clonotype. The chain joins TRBV28 to TRBJ2-7; no clear D. The CDR3 runs to 13 residues. Looked up from germline, CDR1 is MDHEN and CDR2 is SYDVKM. V was shortened by 8 bases and J by 2 bases, with 13 bases between the two germline ends. The CDR3, as DNA: TGTGCCAGCTGTCCGTCTCCTACCTACGAGCAGTACTTC. It encodes CASCPSPTYEQYF.

In this sample, this clonotype turned up a few times. The rearrangement joins TRBV5-5 to TRBJ2-2; no definite D call. Trimming stripped 2 bases from V and 6 bases from J, with 14 bases between. This CDR3 contains 15 residues. Germline V gene lookup returns CDR1 SGHKS and CDR2 YYEKEE (reference sequence). The DNA for the CDR3 is TGTGCCAGCAGCTTATCTCCGGATGTAGCCGGGGAGCTGTTTTTT. This encodes CASSLSPDVAGELFF.

The chain links TRBV5-8 to TRBJ2-5, with D unclear. The J call is in doubt because the DNA end fits TRBJ2-7 better. Germline loops: CDR1 SGHTS, CDR2 YDEGEE. CDR3 size: 11 residues. The CDR3 nucleotides are TGTGCCAGCACCTTACGGGACGAGCAGTACTTC. Translated: CASTLRDEQYF.

For this clonotype: At one boundary the junction diverges from the germline segment, which might be a read error. The chain uses TRBV6-1 and TRBJ2-1; tentatively, D is TRBD1 (5 bases). Germline V gene sequence: CDR1 MNHNS, CDR2 SASEGT. This CDR3 contains 17 residues. The CDR3 loop reads CVSPQSPPAGSYNEQFF. The CDR3 DNA reads as TGTGTCAGCCCCCAATCGCCCCCGGCAGGGTCCTACAATGAGCAGTTCTTC.

This clonotype was observed a handful of times. J is TRBJ1-2 and V is TRBV6-1, with D hard to call. The germline CDR1 and CDR2 sequences are MNHNS and SASEGT. Trimming stripped 2 bases from V and 4 bases from J, with 8 bases between. This CDR3 has 13 amino acids. The CDR3 sequence is CASSEIASYGYTF. The DNA for the CDR3 is TGTGCCAGCAGTGAAATAGCTAGCTATGGCTACACCTTC.